This T cell receptor beta chain came from a study of graft-versus-host responses after intestinal transplantation. Study-level information: Transplants given to recipients were multivisceral, liver-intestinal, or isolated intestinal. Recipients were all induced with anti-thymocyte globulin, then given tacrolimus and steroids for roughly three years. Whole-study findings and limits: When patients had graft-donor T cell macrochimerism, their allografts held high graft-versus-host to host-versus-graft clonal ratios. Marrow from the recipient contained GvH clones, some of which had appeared first in ileum or blood.

Assay used: immunoSEQ multiplex PCR; TCRdb lists only in-frame clones, some missing. The sample includes about 88,000 clones, 94% of them seen just once. Germline assignment: CDR1 MNHEY and CDR2 SMNVEV (reference sequence). This CDR3 spans 15 amino acids. The junction had 9 bases not matched to a gene; V was cut back by 6 bases and J by 4 bases. Of note for this clone: Its antigen is not identified.

This material consisted of unstimulated CD4+ T cells sorted from spleen or lymph node cells, taken before transplant. This clonotype was sampled from a human donor who was the organ donor for an intestinal transplant. The chain recombines TRBV27 with TRBJ1-2, with 9 bases identical to TRBD1. CDR3 coding DNA: TGTGCCAGCAGGCCTGACAGGGGGAATAGCTATGGCTACACCTTC. This sequence encodes CASRPDRGNSYGYTF.